This passage covers 7 T cell receptor beta chains from one sample sequenced in a study of regulatory T cells in long-lasting Graves disease. CDR3-region Arm-PCR and iRepertoire HTBI primers produced the TCR beta libraries. TCRdb re-analysed the multiplex PCR reads in MiXCR, keeping a single row per CDR3 protein. Here the sample spans about 430,000 distinct CDR3 sequences, 21% being singletons. Specified time point: persistent/refractory GD, antithyroid drugs over 5 years with positive TRAb. TCR sequences were obtained from RNA taken from PBMCs. The sample here was peripheral blood mononuclear cells (PBMCs), taken when the disease was refractory, from a patient treated with antithyroid drugs. The receptors derive from a female donor with Graves disease.

This clonotype was picked up many times. The genes are TRBV28 and TRBJ2-7; D is possibly TRBD1 (6 bases). The CDR3 consists of 13 residues. V lost 6 bases to trimming and J lost 1 base, with 10 bases between them. Germline values: CDR1 MDHEN, CDR2 SYDVKM. The CDR3 spells CASRLGQSYEQYF. CDR3 DNA sequence: TGTGCCAGCAGGCTAGGACAGTCCTACGAGCAGTACTTC.

This clonotype came up a few times. The rearrangement joins TRBV5-1 to TRBJ2-5; 7 bases line up with TRBD1. The CDR3 runs 15 residues. The V gene's germline CDR1 is SGHRS and CDR2 YFSETQ. The J segment lost 2 bases and the V segment lost 3 bases, leaving 7 bases of the junction unmatched. The CDR3 nucleotides read TGCGCCAGCAGCTCCTACCGGGACAGTCAAGAGACCCAGTACTTC. Its translation is CASSSYRDSQETQYF.

This clonotype has ten or more counts. The gene calls are TRBV2 and TRBJ1-2, with a possible D match to TRBD1 (5 bases). Trimming cost V 6 bases and J 7 bases, with 15 bases left between them. Germline CDR1 SNHLY, CDR2 FYNNEI. The CDR3 is 13 amino acids. The CDR3 coding sequence is TGTGCCAGCAGGATACAGGTCTTGGGTGGCTACACCTTC. Amino acids: CASRIQVLGGYTF.

At least ten counts were recorded for this clonotype. This chain joins TRBV2 and TRBJ2-5, with 9 nucleotides matching TRBD2. This CDR3 is 14 amino acids long. The junction had 3 bases not matched to a gene; V was cut back by 6 bases and J by 1 base. The germline V gene encodes CDR1 SNHLY and CDR2 FYNNEI. CDR3 sequence (DNA): TGTGCCAGCAGAGTGACTAGCGGCCAAGAGACCCAGTACTTC. Its protein is CASRVTSGQETQYF.

V and J are TRBV11-2 and TRBJ1-3; possible D gene TRBD1, 6 bases. Germline V lookup: CDR1 SGHAT, CDR2 FQNNGV. V lost 3 bases and J 4 bases, leaving 16 bases between the germline ends. This CDR3 has 16 amino acids. DNA for the CDR3: TGTGCCAGCAGCTTGTCCTCAGGGGTAACGGGAAACACCATATATTTT. Its translation: CASSLSSGVTGNTIYF.

This clonotype was detected many times. The chain uses TRBV27 and TRBJ1-1, with TRBD1 matching over 7 bases. There are 14 residues in the CDR3. The J segment lost 2 bases and the V segment lost 5 bases, leaving 5 bases of the junction unmatched. Germline V gene data show CDR1 as MNHEY and CDR2 as SMNVEV (reference sequence). The CDR3 DNA follows: TGTGCCAGCAGTCCCAGGGGGGATAACACTGAAGCTTTCTTT. It specifies CASSPRGDNTEAFF.

This clonotype was observed many times. This chain connects TRBV6-1 to TRBJ2-7; D gene uncertain. Germline CDR1 MNHNS, CDR2 SASEGT. The V and J ends lost 3 bases and 0 bases respectively, with 6 bases between them. This CDR3 has 13 amino acids. CDR3 protein: CASSEAYSYEQYF. CDR3 nucleotide sequence: TGTGCCAGCAGTGAGGCCTACTCCTACGAGCAGTACTTC.